This T cell receptor (beta chain) was captured by sequencing in a study of cytomegalovirus exposure and HLA in healthy donors. A word on this clone: Its target is not known.

Clones were read by immunoSEQ multiplex PCR, and TCRdb kept only the in-frame ones, dropping some. The table includes roughly 120,000 clones, 90% to 95% detected once. Findings and limits, study-wide: TCR sequences were mostly rare, though some public TCRs occurred in many donors.

Germline CDR1 reads GTSNPN; CDR2 reads SVGIG (reference sequence). The CDR3 totals 13 residues. J lost 1 base, V lost 5 bases, and 4 bases had no gene match. The sample was PBMCs. This receptor was obtained from a woman aged 18-35 years in good health and CMV-seronegative. The chain recombines TRBV30 with TRBJ2-7, with TRBD2 matching over 8 bases. CDR3 protein: CAWVGRASYEQYF. The CDR3 DNA follows: TGTGCCTGGGTCGGGAGGGCATCCTACGAGCAGTACTTC.